These 4 T cell receptor beta chains share one sample of origin, sequenced in a study of blood T cell repertoires in COVID-19. The table came from immunoSEQ multiplex PCR; TCRdb's copy has only in-frame clones and leaves some out. The sample contains about 100,000 clones, just over 90% of which appear only once. The sequenced sample consisted of peripheral blood. These receptors all stem from a man aged 55-75 years with acute or convalescent COVID-19.

The rearrangement links TRBV9 to TRBJ2-1; TRBD2 agrees at 13 bases. CDR1 is SGDLS, CDR2 YYNGEE, per germline. CDR3 size: 17 residues. V lost 4 bases, J lost 5 bases, and 9 bases stayed unmatched. The CDR3 sequence is CASSLGLAGVNDNEQFF. For the CDR3, the DNA is TGTGCCAGCAGCCTCGGACTAGCGGGAGTTAACGACAATGAGCAGTTCTTC.

The chain joins TRBV7-9 to TRBJ1-1, with no clear D. There are 15 residues in the CDR3. Germline V CDR1 and CDR2: SEHNR, FQNEAQ (reference sequence). V lost 1 base, J lost 0 bases, and 9 bases lay in between. The CDR3 coding sequence is TGTGCCAGCAGCTTAGGAGCACCCATGAACACTGAAGCTTTCTTT. This sequence encodes CASSLGAPMNTEAFF.

This clone has just one count. This sequence joins TRBV19 and TRBJ1-5, with TRBD1 matching 8 bases. This CDR3 contains 14 residues. Trimming took 10 bases from V and 2 from J; bases not matched to a gene: 7. CDR1 is LNHDA, CDR2 SQIVND, per germline (reference sequence). The CDR3, as DNA: TGTGCCACCTCACCGGGACAGGGCAATCAGCCCCAGCATTTT. Translated, it gives CATSPGQGNQPQHF.

In this sample, this clone turned up once. The gene calls are TRBV4-2 and TRBJ1-1, with unresolved D. V was shortened by 4 bases and J by 0 bases, with 12 bases between the two germline ends. Germline V CDR1 and CDR2: LGHNA, YNFKEQ. The CDR3 runs 15 residues. The CDR3: CASSPGPRMNTEAFF. The CDR3 DNA follows: TGTGCCAGCAGCCCCGGTCCGCGGATGAACACTGAAGCTTTCTTT.